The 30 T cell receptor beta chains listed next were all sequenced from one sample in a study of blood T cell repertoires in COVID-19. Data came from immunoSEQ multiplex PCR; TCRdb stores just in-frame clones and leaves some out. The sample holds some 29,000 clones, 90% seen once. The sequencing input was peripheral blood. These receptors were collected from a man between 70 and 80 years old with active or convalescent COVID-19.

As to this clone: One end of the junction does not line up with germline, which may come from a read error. CDR3 DNA: TGTGCTAGCAGCGCCTTTCGGGGACAGGGCGATAGCAATCAGCCCCAGCATTTT. This codes for CASSAFRGQGDSNQPQHF. V gene TRBV7-7 combines with J gene TRBJ1-5; TRBD1 matches at 9 bases. The germline CDR1 and CDR2 sequences are SSHAT and FNYEAQ (reference sequence). The CDR3 is 18 residues long.

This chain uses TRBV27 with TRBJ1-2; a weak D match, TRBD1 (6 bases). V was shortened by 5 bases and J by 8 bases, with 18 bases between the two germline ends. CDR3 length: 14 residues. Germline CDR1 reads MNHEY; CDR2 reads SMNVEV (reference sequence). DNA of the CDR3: TGTGCCAGCAGTCCCCACAGGGCGCCAAGAGGCTACACCTTC. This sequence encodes CASSPHRAPRGYTF.

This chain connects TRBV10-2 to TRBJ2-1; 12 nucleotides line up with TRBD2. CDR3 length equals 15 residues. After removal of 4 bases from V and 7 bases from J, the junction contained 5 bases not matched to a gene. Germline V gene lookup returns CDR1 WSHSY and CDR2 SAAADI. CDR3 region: CASSALAGGRNEQFF. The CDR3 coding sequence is TGCGCCAGCAGTGCCCTAGCGGGAGGGCGAAATGAGCAGTTCTTC.

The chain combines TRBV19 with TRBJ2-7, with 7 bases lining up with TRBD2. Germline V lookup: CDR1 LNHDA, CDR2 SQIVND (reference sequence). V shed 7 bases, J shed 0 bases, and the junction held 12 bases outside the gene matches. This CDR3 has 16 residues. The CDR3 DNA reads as TGTGCCAGTACCCCAAGGGCACTAGCGAACTCCTACGAGCAGTACTTC. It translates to CASTPRALANSYEQYF.

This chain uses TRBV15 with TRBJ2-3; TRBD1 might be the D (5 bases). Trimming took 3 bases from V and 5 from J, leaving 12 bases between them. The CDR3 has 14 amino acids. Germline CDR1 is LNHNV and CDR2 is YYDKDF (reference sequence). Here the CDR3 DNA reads TGTGCCACCAGCAGGGCAGGGTCCGTAGATACGCAGTATTTT. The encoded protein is CATSRAGSVDTQYF.

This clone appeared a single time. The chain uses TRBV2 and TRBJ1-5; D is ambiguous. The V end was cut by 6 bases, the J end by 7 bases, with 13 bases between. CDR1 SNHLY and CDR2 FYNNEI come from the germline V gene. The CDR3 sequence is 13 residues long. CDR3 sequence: CASSLGPGQPQHF. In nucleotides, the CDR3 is TGTGCCAGCAGCCTAGGCCCGGGGCAGCCCCAGCATTTT.

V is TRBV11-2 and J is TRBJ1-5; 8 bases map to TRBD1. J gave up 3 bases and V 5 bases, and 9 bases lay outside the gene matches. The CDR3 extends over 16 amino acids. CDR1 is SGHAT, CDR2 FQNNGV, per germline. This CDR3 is CASSRTDRGNNQPQHF. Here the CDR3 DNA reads TGTGCCAGCAGCCGAACCGACAGGGGAAACAATCAGCCCCAGCATTTT. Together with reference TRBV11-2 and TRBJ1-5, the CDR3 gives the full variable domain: EAGVAQSPRYKIIEKRQSVAFWCNPISGHATLYWYQQILGQGPKLLIQFQNNGVVDDSQLPKDRFSAERLKGVDSTLKIQPAKLEDSAVYLCASSRTDRGNNQPQHFGDGTRLSIL.

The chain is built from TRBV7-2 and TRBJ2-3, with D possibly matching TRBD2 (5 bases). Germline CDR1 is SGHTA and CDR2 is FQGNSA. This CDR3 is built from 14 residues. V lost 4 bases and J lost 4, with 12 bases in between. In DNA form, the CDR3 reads TGTGCCAGCAGCTCCCTAGCCCCCCCAGATACGCAGTATTTT. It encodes CASSSLAPPDTQYF.

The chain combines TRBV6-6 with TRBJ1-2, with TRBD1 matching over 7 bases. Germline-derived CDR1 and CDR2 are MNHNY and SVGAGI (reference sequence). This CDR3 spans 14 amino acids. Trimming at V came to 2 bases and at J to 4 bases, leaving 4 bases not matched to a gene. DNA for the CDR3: TGTGCCAGCAGTTACGAGGGGGCTGGCTATGGCTACACCTTC. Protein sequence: CASSYEGAGYGYTF.

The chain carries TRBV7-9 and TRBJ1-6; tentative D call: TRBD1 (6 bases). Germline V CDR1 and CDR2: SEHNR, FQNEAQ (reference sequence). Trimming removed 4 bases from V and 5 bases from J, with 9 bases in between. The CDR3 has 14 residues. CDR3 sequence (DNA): TGTGCCAGCAGCTCGGACAGAAATAATTCACCCCTCCACTTT. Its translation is CASSSDRNNSPLHF.

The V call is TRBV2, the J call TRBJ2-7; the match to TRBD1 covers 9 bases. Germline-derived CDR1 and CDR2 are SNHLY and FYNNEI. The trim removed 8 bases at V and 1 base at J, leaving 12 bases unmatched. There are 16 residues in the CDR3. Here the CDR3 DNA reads TGTGCCAGCGGAGCCACCGACAGGGGGGGATCCTACGAGCAGTACTTC. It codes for CASGATDRGGSYEQYF.

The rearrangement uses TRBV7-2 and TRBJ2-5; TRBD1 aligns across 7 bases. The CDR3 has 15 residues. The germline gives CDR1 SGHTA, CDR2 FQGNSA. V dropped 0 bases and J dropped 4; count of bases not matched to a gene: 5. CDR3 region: CASSLAPTGVETQYF. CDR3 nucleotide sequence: TGTGCCAGCAGCTTAGCTCCCACAGGGGTAGAGACCCAGTACTTC.

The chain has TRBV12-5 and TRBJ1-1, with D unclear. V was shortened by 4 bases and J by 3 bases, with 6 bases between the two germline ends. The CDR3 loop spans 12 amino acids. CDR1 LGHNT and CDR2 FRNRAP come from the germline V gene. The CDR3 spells CASGSSYTEAFF. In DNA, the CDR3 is TGTGCTAGTGGTTCCAGTTACACTGAAGCTTTCTTT.

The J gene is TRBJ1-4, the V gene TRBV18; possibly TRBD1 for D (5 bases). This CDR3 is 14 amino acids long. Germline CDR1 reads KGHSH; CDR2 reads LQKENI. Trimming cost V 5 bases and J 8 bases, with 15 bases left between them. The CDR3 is CASSYSGVKEKLFF. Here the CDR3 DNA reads TGTGCCAGCTCATATTCGGGGGTAAAAGAAAAACTGTTTTTT.

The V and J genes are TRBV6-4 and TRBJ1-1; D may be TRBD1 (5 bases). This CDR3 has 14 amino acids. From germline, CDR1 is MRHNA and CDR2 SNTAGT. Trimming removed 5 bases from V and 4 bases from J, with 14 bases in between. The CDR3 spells CASSFDSLSTEAFF. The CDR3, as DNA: TGTGCCAGCAGTTTCGACAGCCTGTCCACTGAAGCTTTCTTT.

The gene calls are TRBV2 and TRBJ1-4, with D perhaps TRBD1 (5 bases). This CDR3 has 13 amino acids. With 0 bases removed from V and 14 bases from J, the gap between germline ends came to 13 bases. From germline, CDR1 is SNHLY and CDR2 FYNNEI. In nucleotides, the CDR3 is TGTGCCAGCAGTGAAGCGCGGGGGTTCGTTCTGTTTTTT. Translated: CASSEARGFVLFF.

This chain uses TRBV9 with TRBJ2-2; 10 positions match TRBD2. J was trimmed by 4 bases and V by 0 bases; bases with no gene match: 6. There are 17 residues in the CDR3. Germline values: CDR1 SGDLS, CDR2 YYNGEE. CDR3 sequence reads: CASSVGGLAGVTGELFF. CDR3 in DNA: TGTGCCAGCAGCGTAGGAGGCCTAGCGGGAGTCACCGGGGAGCTGTTTTTT.

CDR3 amino acids: CASSFSGGYEQYF. As DNA, the CDR3 is TGTGCCAGCAGCTTCTCAGGGGGATACGAGCAGTACTTC. V usage is TRBV11-3 and J usage is TRBJ2-7; 7 bases align to TRBD1. The CDR3 is 13 residues long. With V trimmed by 3 bases and J by 4 bases, 3 bases remained unmatched. Germline V CDR1 and CDR2: SGHNT, YENEEA. Based on the CDR3 plus reference TRBV11-3 and TRBJ2-7, the full variable domain is EAGVVQSPRYKIIEKKQPVAFWCNPISGHNTLYWYLQNLGQGPELLIRYENEEAVDDSQLPKDRFSAERLKGVDSTLKIQPAELGDSAVYLCASSFSGGYEQYFGPGTRLTVT.

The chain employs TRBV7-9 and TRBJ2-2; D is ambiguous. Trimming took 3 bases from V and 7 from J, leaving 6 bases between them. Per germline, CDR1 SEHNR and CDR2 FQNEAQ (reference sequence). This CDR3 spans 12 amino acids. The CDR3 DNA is TGTGCCAGCAGCTTCGCGGACGGGGAGCTGTTTTTT. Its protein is CASSFADGELFF.

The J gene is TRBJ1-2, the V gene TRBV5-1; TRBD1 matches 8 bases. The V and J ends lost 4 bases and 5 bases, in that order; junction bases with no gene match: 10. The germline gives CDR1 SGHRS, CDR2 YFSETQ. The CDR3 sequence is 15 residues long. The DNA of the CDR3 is TGCGCCAGCAGCGACAGGACAGGGCTGGGGTATGGCTACACCTTC. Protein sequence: CASSDRTGLGYGYTF.

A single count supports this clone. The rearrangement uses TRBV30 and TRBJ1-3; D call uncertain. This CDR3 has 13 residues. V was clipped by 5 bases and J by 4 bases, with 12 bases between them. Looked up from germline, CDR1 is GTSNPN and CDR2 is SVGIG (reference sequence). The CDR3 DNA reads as TGTGCCTGGGGAAGGGAGCACGGAAACACCATATATTTT. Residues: CAWGREHGNTIYF.

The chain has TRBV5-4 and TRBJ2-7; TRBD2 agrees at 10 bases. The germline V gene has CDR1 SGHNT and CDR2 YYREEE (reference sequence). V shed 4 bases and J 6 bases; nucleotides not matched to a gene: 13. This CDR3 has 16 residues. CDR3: CASSVGSGRVAGEQYF. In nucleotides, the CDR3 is TGTGCCAGCAGCGTTGGGAGCGGGAGGGTCGCGGGCGAGCAGTACTTC.

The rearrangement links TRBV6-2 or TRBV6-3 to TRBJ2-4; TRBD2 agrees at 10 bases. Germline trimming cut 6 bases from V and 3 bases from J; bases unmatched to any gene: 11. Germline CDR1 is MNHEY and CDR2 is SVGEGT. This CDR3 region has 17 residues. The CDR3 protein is CASSDASGSKDKNIQYF. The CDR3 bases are TGTGCCAGCAGCGACGCTAGCGGGAGTAAGGACAAAAACATTCAGTACTTC.

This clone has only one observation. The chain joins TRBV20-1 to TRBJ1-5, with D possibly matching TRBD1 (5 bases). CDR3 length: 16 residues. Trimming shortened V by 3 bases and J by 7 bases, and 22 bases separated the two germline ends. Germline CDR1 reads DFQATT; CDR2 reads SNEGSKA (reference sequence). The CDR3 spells CSASESRGLGGQPQHF. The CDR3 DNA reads TGCAGTGCTAGTGAAAGCCGGGGTCTCGGGGGACAGCCCCAGCATTTT.

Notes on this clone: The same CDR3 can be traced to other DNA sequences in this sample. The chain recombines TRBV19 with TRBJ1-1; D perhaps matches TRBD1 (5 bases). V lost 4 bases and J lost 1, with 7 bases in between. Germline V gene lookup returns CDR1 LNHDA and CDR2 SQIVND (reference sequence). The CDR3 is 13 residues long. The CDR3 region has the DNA TGTGCCAGTAGTACCACAGGGAACACTGAAGCTTTCTTT. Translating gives CASSTTGNTEAFF.

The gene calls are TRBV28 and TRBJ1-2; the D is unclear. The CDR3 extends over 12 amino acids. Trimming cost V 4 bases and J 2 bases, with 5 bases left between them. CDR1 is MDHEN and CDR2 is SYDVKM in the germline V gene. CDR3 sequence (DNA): TGTGCCAGCAGTTCGGGGAACTATGGCTACACCTTC. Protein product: CASSSGNYGYTF.

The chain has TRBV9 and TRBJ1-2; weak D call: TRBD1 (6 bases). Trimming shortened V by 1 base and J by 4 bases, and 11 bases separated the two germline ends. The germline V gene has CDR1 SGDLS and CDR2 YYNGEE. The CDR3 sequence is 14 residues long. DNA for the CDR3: TGTGCCAGCAGCGTAAAGGGGGGGAGCTATGGCTACACCTTC. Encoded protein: CASSVKGGSYGYTF.

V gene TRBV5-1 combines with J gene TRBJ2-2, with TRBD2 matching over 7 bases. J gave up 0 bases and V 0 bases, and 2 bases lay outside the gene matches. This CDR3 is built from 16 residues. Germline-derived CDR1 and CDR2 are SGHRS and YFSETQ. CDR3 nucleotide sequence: TGCGCCAGCAGCTTGGCCGCGGGAGCGAACACCGGGGAGCTGTTTTTT. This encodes CASSLAAGANTGELFF. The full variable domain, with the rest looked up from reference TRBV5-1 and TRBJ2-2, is KAGVTQTPRYLIKTRGQQVTLSCSPISGHRSVSWYQQTPGQGLQFLFEYFSETQRNKGNFPGRFSGRQFSNSRSEMNVSTLELGDSALYLCASSLAAGANTGELFFGEGSRLTVL.

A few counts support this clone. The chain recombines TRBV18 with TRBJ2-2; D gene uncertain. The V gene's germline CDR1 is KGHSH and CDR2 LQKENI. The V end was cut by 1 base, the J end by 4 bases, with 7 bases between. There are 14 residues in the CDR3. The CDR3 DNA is TGTGCCAGCTCACCACGCCAGCGCACCGGGGAGCTGTTTTTT. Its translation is CASSPRQRTGELFF. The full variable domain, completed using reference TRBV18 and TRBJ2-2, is NAGVMQNPRHLVRRRGQEARLRCSPMKGHSHVYWYRQLPEEGLKFMVYLQKENIIDESGMPKERFSAEFPKEGPSILRIQQVVRGDSAAYFCASSPRQRTGELFFGEGSRLTVL.

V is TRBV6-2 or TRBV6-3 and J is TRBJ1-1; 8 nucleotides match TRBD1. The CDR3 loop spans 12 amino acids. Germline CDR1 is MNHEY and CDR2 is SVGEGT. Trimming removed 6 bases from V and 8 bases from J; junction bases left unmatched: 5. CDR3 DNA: TGTGCCAGCAGCCCCACAGGGGGGGAAGCTTTCTTT. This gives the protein CASSPTGGEAFF.